This TCR beta chain is from a study of blood T cell repertoires in COVID-19. Whole-study context: Samples came from the United States, Italy and Spain, spanning acute and convalescent COVID-19. From T cells, B-cell-depleted T cells, or PBMCs came the material, which was cDNA or gDNA.

Per the study methods: Nucleated cell counts were estimated from reference gene primer amplification. Libraries were prepared by immunoSEQ multiplex PCR; TCRdb keeps only in-frame clonotypes and omits some of them. V and J calls and clone size are copied from that table; D and trimming were computed from the DNA. The data hold approximately 150,000 clones, with about 80% observed a single time. This clone was seen just once. Germline-derived CDR1 and CDR2 are KGHSH and LQKENI. Trimming pared 3 bases from V and 3 bases from J, leaving 8 bases between. This CDR3 is built from 13 residues. The source of this sequence is a woman aged 80 or over with acute or convalescent COVID-19. V usage is TRBV18 and J usage is TRBJ1-1; D remains ambiguous. The specimen sequenced was peripheral blood. CDR3 residues: CASSPTEHTEAFF. CDR3 bases: TGTGCCAGCTCACCGACTGAGCACACTGAAGCTTTCTTT.